This T cell receptor beta chain was obtained from a study of technical replicates of blood from several donors (dated by TCRdb to the late 2010s). There are 14 amino acids in the CDR3, from cysteine to phenylalanine inclusive. Only the CDR3 part of the read is kept: 42 bases, read in frame from the first base. The V end gives up 4 bases and the J end 10 bases, leaving 2 bases in the junction not matched to a gene. CDR1 is given as LGHNA and CDR2 as YNFKEQ, both from the germline V gene. Worth noting for this clone: It lacks a known antigen. Base qualities are not provided; no much larger clone lies one nucleotide away.

The protocol used for the library was the immunoSEQ multiplex PCR assay. TCRdb holds this immuneACCESS table with in-frame rearrangements only. Some clones are missing; in checked studies, unresolved V genes explain under half, and the rest has no known cause. The sample table shows 75,000 to 90,000 clones, and 85% to 95% are seen once. The ten largest clones take up 0.34% of the sample. The TCR was taken from a human donor in good health. Material for sequencing was T cells isolated from PBMCs. The rearrangement joined TRBV4-2 to TRBJ2-1, with 15 junctional bases fitting TRBD2. The DNA sequence reads TGTGCCAGCAGCCCCGGGACTAGCGGGAGGGAGCAGTTCTTC. Translated, this is CASSPGTSGREQFF.